These 19 T cell receptor beta chains share one sample of origin, sequenced in a study of blood T cell repertoires in COVID-19. The assay was immunoSEQ multiplex PCR, and TCRdb's table has in-frame clones only and misses some. The table shows 290,000 or so clones, with roughly nine tenths occurring only once. Sequences were obtained from peripheral blood. These receptors were obtained from a man in his late teens or twenties with active or convalescent COVID-19.

This chain connects TRBV5-5 to TRBJ2-1; 15 bases are a match to TRBD2. This CDR3 contains 15 residues. The V segment lost 3 bases and the J segment 8 bases; nucleotides outside the gene matches: 3. The germline gives CDR1 SGHKS, CDR2 YYEKEE (reference sequence). CDR3 DNA: TGTGCCAGCAGCTACCGGACTAGCGGGAGGGATGAGCAGTTCTTC. This encodes CASSYRTSGRDEQFF.

The V call is TRBV11-2, the J call TRBJ2-7; D is ambiguous. V was cut by 1 base and J by 3 bases, with 13 bases left in between. Germline V gene data show CDR1 as SGHAT and CDR2 as FQNNGV. The CDR3 sequence is 15 residues long. The DNA of the CDR3 is TGTGCCAGCAGCTTAGTCTCGGTTTCTGGCTACGAGCAGTACTTC. The encoded protein is CASSLVSVSGYEQYF.

This clone occurred once. The rearrangement links TRBV6-1 to TRBJ2-1; TRBD1 agrees at 8 bases. Trimming cost V 2 bases and J 2 bases; bases outside gene matches: 5. This CDR3 spans 16 amino acids. Germline V gives CDR1 MNHNS, CDR2 SASEGT. The DNA of the CDR3 is TGTGCCAGCAGTGAACGGACAGGGACTCCCTACAATGAGCAGTTCTTC. Its translation: CASSERTGTPYNEQFF.

The chain joins TRBV29-1 to TRBJ2-3; 8 nucleotides align to TRBD2. Germline V gene lookup returns CDR1 SQVTM and CDR2 ANQGSEA. The ends lost 0 bases at V and 5 bases at J; junction bases unmatched: 7. The CDR3 runs to 15 residues. The CDR3 DNA follows: TGCAGCGTTGAAGATTCGGCGGGAGGACTAGATACGCAGTATTTT. Translation gives CSVEDSAGGLDTQYF.

This clone was recorded once. The chain employs TRBV11-2 and TRBJ2-7; the match to TRBD2 covers 7 bases. The CDR3 consists of 14 residues. Losses at the gene ends were 1 base for V and 5 bases for J; bases not matched to a gene: 5. CDR1 is SGHAT and CDR2 is FQNNGV in the germline V gene. In DNA, the CDR3 is TGTGCCAGCAGCTTAGTGGGAGGGCCCAACGAGCAGTACTTC. The encoded protein is CASSLVGGPNEQYF. The entire variable domain, with the rest obtained from reference TRBV11-2 and TRBJ2-7, is as follows: EAGVAQSPRYKIIEKRQSVAFWCNPISGHATLYWYQQILGQGPKLLIQFQNNGVVDDSQLPKDRFSAERLKGVDSTLKIQPAKLEDSAVYLCASSLVGGPNEQYFGPGTRLTVT.

The J gene is TRBJ1-2, the V gene TRBV6-5; no definite D call. Trimming left V 5 bases short and J 2 bases short, with 6 bases between. The germline CDR1 and CDR2 sequences are MNHEY and SVGAGI. This CDR3 region has 12 residues. The CDR3 sequence is CASSLRNYGYTF. The CDR3 nucleotides read TGTGCCAGCAGTCTCAGGAACTATGGCTACACCTTC.

This clone was found a few times. The chain couples TRBV7-2 to TRBJ1-4, with D unresolved. The germline V gene has CDR1 SGHTA and CDR2 FQGNSA. CDR3 length: 16 residues. V dropped 1 base and J dropped 5 bases, with 14 bases sitting between them. The CDR3 coding sequence is TGTGCCAGCAGCTTAGGTTCGTCGAGAAACAATGAAAAACTGTTTTTT. This gives the protein CASSLGSSRNNEKLFF.

This clone was counted between two and nine times. The gene calls are TRBV7-6 and TRBJ2-5; tentative D call: TRBD1 (5 bases). Germline CDR1 and CDR2: SGHVS and FNYEAQ. Trimming cost V 1 base and J 5 bases, with 14 bases left between them. The CDR3 loop spans 15 amino acids. The CDR3 reads CASSLVSGLGETQYF. CDR3 nucleotide sequence: TGTGCCAGCAGCTTAGTTTCAGGGTTGGGGGAGACCCAGTACTTC.

The chain has TRBV7-6 and TRBJ1-5, with D tentatively TRBD1 (6 bases). CDR3 length: 13 residues. CDR1 is SGHVS, CDR2 FNYEAQ, per germline. The V and J ends lost 4 bases and 5 bases respectively, with 9 bases between them. This CDR3 is CASSSRQDQPQHF. The DNA of the CDR3 is TGTGCCAGCAGCTCACGACAGGATCAGCCCCAGCATTTT.

On this clone: Germline is not matched at one junction end, which may reflect a read error. V usage is TRBV2 and J usage is TRBJ2-1, with 7 positions matching TRBD1. Per the germline V gene, CDR1 is SNHLY and CDR2 is FYNNEI. The CDR3 sequence is 12 residues long. CDR3 loop: CASNIEGAGAIF. The CDR3 nucleotides are TGTGCCAGCAACATAGAGGGGGCCGGGGCGATCTTC. Together with reference TRBV2 and TRBJ2-1, the CDR3 gives the full variable domain: EPEVTQTPSHQVTQMGQEVILRCVPISNHLYFYWYRQILGQKVEFLVSFYNNEISEKSEIFDDQFSVERPDGSNFTLKIRSTKLEDSAMYFCASNIEGAGAIFGPGTRLTVL.

This chain uses TRBV2 with TRBJ1-3; tentatively, D is TRBD1 (6 bases). V lost 9 bases and J 0 bases, leaving 24 bases between the germline ends. Germline V gene data show CDR1 as SNHLY and CDR2 as FYNNEI. The CDR3 is made up of 18 amino acids. The CDR3 spells CARLWPRQGRGSGNTIYF. The DNA of the CDR3 is TGTGCCAGACTATGGCCCCGGCAGGGCAGGGGCTCTGGAAACACCATATATTTT.

The rearrangement joins TRBV7-9 to TRBJ2-2, with a weak D call TRBD2 (5 bases). The length of the CDR3 is 15 residues. CDR1 SEHNR and CDR2 FQNEAQ come from the germline V gene (reference sequence). Trimming pared 5 bases from V and 9 bases from J, leaving 19 bases between. The CDR3 sequence is CASSPLLAGVRELFF. Here the CDR3 DNA reads TGTGCCAGCAGCCCCCTCCTAGCTGGGGTCCGGGAGCTGTTTTTT.

The V and J genes are TRBV5-1 and TRBJ2-7; D not certain. Trimming took off 0 bases at V and 2 bases at J, with 9 bases between the two ends. The CDR3 consists of 14 residues. Germline CDR1 is SGHRS and CDR2 is YFSETQ. CDR3 bases: TGCGCCAGCAGCTTGGGCGGTCCGGCCTACGAGCAGTACTTC. It yields the protein CASSLGGPAYEQYF.

V and J are TRBV7-7 and TRBJ2-2, with 10 bases lining up with TRBD1. There are 20 residues in the CDR3. From germline, CDR1 is SSHAT and CDR2 FNYEAQ (reference sequence). V lost 5 bases, J lost 1 base, and 16 bases stayed unmatched. Written as DNA, the CDR3 is TGTGCCAGCAGCCAAAAACCGGGACAGGGGACAACTAAGAACACCGGGGAGCTGTTTTTT. This codes for CASSQKPGQGTTKNTGELFF.

In its sample, this clone was seen a few times. The V gene is TRBV5-1, the J gene TRBJ2-1; D might be TRBD1 (6 bases). In germline, CDR1 is SGHRS, CDR2 YFSETQ. The CDR3 loop spans 15 amino acids. V was clipped by 5 bases and J by 0 bases, with 12 bases between them. CDR3 in DNA: TGCGCCAGCAGACTCACAGGGTCCTCCTACAATGAGCAGTTCTTC. Translation: CASRLTGSSYNEQFF. The full variable domain, with the rest looked up from reference TRBV5-1 and TRBJ2-1, is KAGVTQTPRYLIKTRGQQVTLSCSPISGHRSVSWYQQTPGQGLQFLFEYFSETQRNKGNFPGRFSGRQFSNSRSEMNVSTLELGDSALYLCASRLTGSSYNEQFFGPGTRLTVL.

The J gene is TRBJ2-1, the V gene TRBV5-6; TRBD2 aligns across 7 bases. The V gene end was trimmed by 5 bases and the J gene end by 4 bases; junction bases not matched to a gene: 9. The CDR3 loop spans 15 amino acids. Germline V gives CDR1 SGHDT, CDR2 YYEEEE. The chain's CDR3 is CASRTTGTKYNEQFF. The CDR3 DNA sequence: TGTGCCAGCAGAACCACCGGGACTAAATACAATGAGCAGTTCTTC.

V usage is TRBV5-1 and J usage is TRBJ1-1; weak D call: TRBD1 (6 bases). The germline gives CDR1 SGHRS, CDR2 YFSETQ. The germline V and J ends were trimmed by 4 bases and 3 bases, with 13 bases remaining between them. The CDR3 length is 14 residues. Written as DNA, the CDR3 is TGCGCCAGCAGCACCTACAGGGCGGACACTGAAGCTTTCTTT. As protein: CASSTYRADTEAFF. Full variable domain (remainder filled in from reference TRBV5-1 and TRBJ1-1): KAGVTQTPRYLIKTRGQQVTLSCSPISGHRSVSWYQQTPGQGLQFLFEYFSETQRNKGNFPGRFSGRQFSNSRSEMNVSTLELGDSALYLCASSTYRADTEAFFGQGTRLTVV.

The chain combines TRBV5-1 with TRBJ2-1, with 13 bases identical to TRBD2. Trimming cost V 2 bases and J 8 bases; bases outside gene matches: 4. Germline V gene lookup returns CDR1 SGHRS and CDR2 YFSETQ. This CDR3 has 15 amino acids. CDR3 in amino acids: CASSFGLAGADEQFF. The CDR3 DNA reads TGCGCCAGCAGCTTCGGACTAGCGGGAGCTGATGAGCAGTTCTTC.

J is TRBJ2-3 and V is TRBV4-1; maybe TRBD2 (5 bases). Per germline, CDR1 MGHRA and CDR2 YSYEKL. Trimming took 3 bases from V and 0 from J, leaving 13 bases between them. The CDR3 loop spans 16 amino acids. CDR3 DNA: TGCGCCAGCAGCCACCCCGTAGCGACTAGCACAGATACGCAGTATTTT. It is translated as CASSHPVATSTDTQYF.